These 15 T cell receptor beta chains were all obtained from the same sample, sequenced in a study of blood T cell repertoires in COVID-19 (dated by TCRdb to about 2020). Library method: the immunoSEQ multiplex PCR assay. What TCRdb holds here is the immuneACCESS table cut down to in-frame rearrangements. Part of the clones is not present; checked against another copy, under half of the missing clones reflect an unresolved V gene, and the others are unexplained. The sample table holds fewer than 150,000 clones, of which about four fifths were seen once. The top ten constitute 18% of the sample. The specimen was PBMCs or T cells enriched from blood (not recorded which). These receptors were obtained from a man aged 30 to 45 who had recovered from COVID-19.

The chain has TRBV7-9 and TRBJ1-2; D is unresolved. V lost 1 base and J lost 0, with 9 bases in between. CDR1 and CDR2 (germline): SEHNR, FQNEAQ (reference sequence). This CDR3 is 15 amino acids long. As DNA, the CDR3 is TGTGCCAGCAGCTTAGTCCTCGCGGCTAACTATGGCTACACCTTC. Its translation is CASSLVLAANYGYTF.

This clone has only a few counts. The J gene is TRBJ1-6, the V gene TRBV27; D might be TRBD1 (6 bases). Germline CDR1 and CDR2: MNHEY and SMNVEV (reference sequence). The CDR3 length is 13 residues. Trimming took 8 bases from V and 5 from J, leaving 10 bases between them. CDR3 sequence: CASGQGHNSPLHF. The CDR3 DNA sequence: TGTGCCAGCGGTCAGGGGCATAATTCACCCCTCCACTTT.

The chain employs TRBV11-2 and TRBJ1-1; D is unclear. With 3 bases removed from V and 3 bases from J, the gap between germline ends came to 17 bases. This CDR3 region has 16 residues. Germline V gene data show CDR1 as SGHAT and CDR2 as FQNNGV. The CDR3 loop reads CASSFGSGSFDTEAFF. The CDR3 DNA reads as TGTGCCAGCAGCTTTGGTTCGGGGAGCTTTGACACTGAAGCTTTCTTT.

This clone has more than one count but fewer than ten. The chain has TRBV5-5 and TRBJ1-4, with 9 bases identical to TRBD1. There are 14 residues in the CDR3. Germline V gene sequence: CDR1 SGHKS, CDR2 YYEKEE (reference sequence). The V gene end was trimmed by 2 bases and the J gene end by 8 bases; junction bases not matched to a gene: 4. The CDR3 reads CASSFGQGIEKLFF. In DNA, the CDR3 is TGTGCCAGCAGCTTTGGACAGGGGATAGAAAAACTGTTTTTT.

V gene TRBV10-3 combines with J gene TRBJ2-5; 11 bases are a match to TRBD1. The CDR3 loop spans 15 amino acids. Looked up from germline, CDR1 is ENHRY and CDR2 is SYGVKD. V shed 4 bases, J shed 2 bases, and the junction held 3 bases outside the gene matches. The CDR3 DNA is TGTGCCATCAGTGGGGGACAGGGGGTTCAAGAGACCCAGTACTTC. Its protein is CAISGGQGVQETQYF.

The chain joins TRBV6-2 or TRBV6-3 to TRBJ2-7, with TRBD2 matching 14 bases. Unmatched junction bases numbered 6, after V lost 2 bases and J lost 0 bases. CDR1 MNHEY and CDR2 SVGEGT come from the germline V gene. This CDR3 comprises 18 residues. The CDR3 spells CASSYGGTSGGTSYEQYV. The CDR3 DNA reads as TGTGCCAGCAGTTACGGTGGGACTAGCGGGGGCACCTCCTACGAGCAGTACGTC.

This chain connects TRBV7-9 to TRBJ1-2; a possible D gene is TRBD1 (6 bases). V was shortened by 1 base and J by 7 bases, with 16 bases between the two germline ends. Germline V lookup: CDR1 SEHNR, CDR2 FQNEAQ (reference sequence). The length of the CDR3 is 15 residues. For the CDR3, the DNA is TGTGCCAGCAGCTTAGAGACGTCACGGGGGGCTGGCTACACCTTC. Translating gives CASSLETSRGAGYTF.

V and J are TRBV5-1 and TRBJ2-1, with 12 nucleotides matching TRBD2. V was pared by 0 bases and J by 8 bases, with 9 bases of the junction left unmatched. Germline V lookup: CDR1 SGHRS, CDR2 YFSETQ. The CDR3 sequence is 17 residues long. DNA of the CDR3: TGCGCCAGCAGCTTGGGACTAGCGGGAGTAGGAAGCGATGAGCAGTTCTTC. Translated, it gives CASSLGLAGVGSDEQFF.

This clone has a single count. The chain employs TRBV9 and TRBJ1-1, with TRBD1 as a possible D gene (6 bases). This CDR3 is 14 amino acids long. Germline assignment: CDR1 SGDLS and CDR2 YYNGEE. Trimming removed 4 bases at V and 4 bases at J, with 14 bases between. The CDR3 loop is CASSFSQGITEAFF. For the CDR3, the DNA is TGTGCCAGCAGCTTTAGTCAGGGGATCACTGAAGCTTTCTTT.

In DNA form, the CDR3 reads TGCGCCAGCAGCCAGCCGGAAGGGGGTTATGGCTACACCTTC. Translated: CASSQPEGGYGYTF. The V call is TRBV4-1, the J call TRBJ1-2, with a weak D call TRBD1 (6 bases). The germline CDR1 and CDR2 sequences are MGHRA and YSYEKL. The V end lost 3 bases, the J end lost 5 bases, and 13 bases lay between the germline ends. CDR3 size: 14 residues.

This clone was seen a handful of times. This chain links TRBV14 with TRBJ2-1, with a tentative D call TRBD1 (6 bases). Germline CDR1 and CDR2: SGHDN and FVKESK. CDR3 length equals 14 residues. Trimming left V 2 bases short and J 7 bases short, with 12 bases between. CDR3 sequence (DNA): TGTGCCAGCAGCCAAATACAGGGTAGGAATGAGCAGTTCTTC. Translation gives CASSQIQGRNEQFF.

The rearrangement joins TRBV4-1 to TRBJ1-1; no clear D. The CDR3 length is 15 residues. Per germline, CDR1 MGHRA and CDR2 YSYEKL. The V end lost 0 bases, the J end lost 5 bases, and 13 bases lay between the germline ends. The CDR3 loop is CASSQDGQGGTEAFF. CDR3 sequence (DNA): TGCGCCAGCAGCCAAGATGGGCAAGGAGGTACTGAAGCTTTCTTT.

The CDR3 region has the DNA TGTGCCAGTAGTATCAGGGTCCAAAATAACTATGGCTACACCTTC. Its translation is CASSIRVQNNYGYTF. The chain uses TRBV19 and TRBJ1-2; D is perhaps TRBD1 (5 bases). The CDR3 totals 15 residues. In germline, CDR1 is LNHDA, CDR2 SQIVND (reference sequence). V lost 3 bases to trimming and J lost 1 base, with 12 bases between them.

This clone appeared a single time. This rearrangement joins TRBV29-1 to TRBJ2-3; D uncertain. The V end lost 2 bases, the J end lost 0 bases, and 3 bases lay between the germline ends. The germline gives CDR1 SQVTM, CDR2 ANQGSEA. This CDR3 region has 12 residues. CDR3 nucleotide sequence: TGCAGCGTTGAACCGAGCACAGATACGCAGTATTTT. This encodes CSVEPSTDTQYF.

V and J are TRBV27 and TRBJ2-3; tentatively, D is TRBD2 (5 bases). V lost 5 bases and J 3 bases, leaving 15 bases between the germline ends. This CDR3 is 15 amino acids long. CDR1 and CDR2 (germline): MNHEY, SMNVEV (reference sequence). The CDR3 loop reads CASSRRHAGTDTQYF. CDR3 DNA: TGTGCCAGCAGTCGTCGACATGCGGGTACAGATACGCAGTATTTT.